Shown below are 14 T cell receptor beta chains from a single sample sequenced in a study of blood T cell repertoires in COVID-19. Sequencing was performed with immunoSEQ multiplex PCR; in TCRdb, only in-frame clones are kept and a portion is missing. In the table there are tens of thousands of clones, about 81% of which are singletons. The sequenced sample was peripheral blood. The source of these receptors is a human donor in a cohort sampled during active COVID-19.

This clone was seen only once. The V and J genes are TRBV28 and TRBJ1-2, with D maybe TRBD1 (5 bases). Germline CDR1 MDHEN, CDR2 SYDVKM. This CDR3 has 12 amino acids. Trimming stripped 5 bases from V and 5 bases from J, with 9 bases between. Here the CDR3 DNA reads TGTGCCAGCAGTCCTGGGACTTATGGCTACACCTTC. This sequence encodes CASSPGTYGYTF.

The DNA for the CDR3 is TGTGCCAGCAGCCTGACTAGCGGGGGCTACAATGAGCAGTTCTTC. It codes for CASSLTSGGYNEQFF. This chain links TRBV5-6 with TRBJ2-1; 12 positions agree with TRBD2. Germline V gives CDR1 SGHDT, CDR2 YYEEEE. Trimming at V came to 4 bases and at J to 3 bases, leaving 2 bases not matched to a gene. The CDR3 has 15 amino acids.

The V and J genes are TRBV28 and TRBJ1-2; a weak D match, TRBD1 (5 bases). CDR3 length: 16 amino acids. V lost 8 bases, J lost 6 bases, and 25 bases lay in between. CDR1 is MDHEN, CDR2 SYDVKM, per germline. The CDR3 DNA reads TGTGCCAGCTCTTCCCTCTCAGATCGGGGGGGAGATGGCTACACCTTC. Translation: CASSSLSDRGGDGYTF.

The rearrangement links TRBV29-1 to TRBJ1-4; TRBD1 agrees at 9 bases. The CDR3 extends over 15 amino acids. CDR1 is SQVTM and CDR2 is ANQGSEA in the germline V gene. With V trimmed by 7 bases and J by 8 bases, 14 bases remained unmatched. The CDR3 here is CSGGGPGQGREKLFF. The DNA for the CDR3 is TGCAGCGGGGGGGGCCCGGGACAGGGACGGGAAAAACTGTTTTTT.

The chain has TRBV5-5 and TRBJ2-5; 15 bases are shared with TRBD2. CDR1 is SGHKS and CDR2 is YYEKEE in the germline V gene (reference sequence). Trimming at V came to 4 bases and at J to 5 bases, leaving 6 bases not matched to a gene. CDR3 size: 16 residues. CDR3 loop: CASSPGLAGGLETQYF. The CDR3 DNA reads TGTGCCAGCAGCCCTGGACTAGCGGGGGGGCTGGAGACCCAGTACTTC.

The rearrangement uses TRBV24-1 and TRBJ2-1, with 8 bases matching TRBD2. The germline CDR1 and CDR2 sequences are KGHDR and SFDVKD. The CDR3 has 16 residues. Unmatched junction bases numbered 8, after V lost 2 bases and J lost 6 bases. The CDR3 here is CATSDSTGGARNEQFF. In DNA form, the CDR3 reads TGTGCCACCAGTGATTCTACCGGGGGGGCGCGCAATGAGCAGTTCTTC.

V is TRBV30 and J is TRBJ2-7; D unresolved. Deletions cut 2 bases from V and 1 base from J, with 9 bases between. Per germline, CDR1 GTSNPN and CDR2 SVGIG (reference sequence). This CDR3 region has 13 residues. CDR3 DNA sequence: TGTGCCTGGAGTCAAGTGCGGTCCTACGAGCAGTACTTC. This codes for CAWSQVRSYEQYF.

The chain carries TRBV7-3 and TRBJ1-1; D unclear. From germline, CDR1 is SGHTA and CDR2 FQGTGA. Trimming removed 3 bases from V and 5 bases from J, with 10 bases in between. This CDR3 is built from 13 residues. CDR3 protein: CASSFGEGTEAFF. As DNA, the CDR3 is TGTGCCAGCAGCTTTGGGGAGGGAACTGAAGCTTTCTTT.

This chain links TRBV19 with TRBJ1-5; possible D gene TRBD1, 5 bases. Germline V gene lookup returns CDR1 LNHDA and CDR2 SQIVND (reference sequence). This CDR3 contains 14 residues. V shed 9 bases and J shed 2 bases, with 14 bases lying between them. CDR3 region: CASGWTSGNQPQHF. The CDR3 DNA sequence: TGTGCCAGCGGGTGGACAAGTGGCAATCAGCCCCAGCATTTT.

The chain carries TRBV9 and TRBJ2-1; 11 nucleotides line up with TRBD2. CDR1 is SGDLS and CDR2 is YYNGEE in the germline V gene. Losses at the gene ends were 4 bases for V and 12 bases for J; bases not matched to a gene: 18. The CDR3 loop spans 17 amino acids. CDR3 in amino acids: CASSPSRVLAGVFRQFF. The DNA of the CDR3 is TGTGCCAGCAGCCCCAGTAGGGTACTAGCGGGGGTATTTCGGCAGTTCTTC.

The chain joins TRBV4-1 to TRBJ2-5; 9 bases map to TRBD1. CDR1 is MGHRA, CDR2 YSYEKL, per germline. The CDR3 consists of 14 residues. J lost 4 bases, V lost 1 base, and 1 base had no gene match. This chain's CDR3 is CASSQAGQGETQYF. CDR3 coding DNA: TGCGCCAGCAGCCAAGCGGGACAGGGAGAGACCCAGTACTTC.

Comments on this clone: Other DNA sequences of this sample code for an identical CDR3. The chain links TRBV9 to TRBJ2-5; D is uncertain. V lost 0 bases, J lost 1 base, and 7 bases lay in between. This CDR3 is built from 14 residues. Looked up from germline, CDR1 is SGDLS and CDR2 is YYNGEE. The chain's CDR3 is CASSVASGQETQYF. CDR3 DNA sequence: TGTGCCAGCAGCGTAGCTAGTGGCCAAGAGACCCAGTACTTC.

The chain links TRBV6-5 to TRBJ1-2; 8 bases align to TRBD1. This CDR3 spans 13 amino acids. Germline V gene data show CDR1 as MNHEY and CDR2 as SVGAGI. J lost 8 bases, V lost 6 bases, and 8 bases had no gene match. CDR3 residues: CASRYGQGQGYTF. CDR3 DNA: TGTGCCAGCAGATACGGACAGGGCCAAGGCTACACCTTC.

This chain links TRBV30 with TRBJ1-5; D gene unclear. The V gene's germline CDR1 is GTSNPN and CDR2 SVGIG (reference sequence). The CDR3 is 13 residues long. Trimming removed 1 base from V and 5 bases from J, with 9 bases in between. The CDR3 reads CAWSGGGYQPQHF. The CDR3 nucleotides read TGTGCCTGGAGTGGGGGAGGATATCAGCCCCAGCATTTT.